Listed below are T cell receptor beta chains from one sample, sequenced in a study of OX40 agonist ivuxolimab in advanced cancers. Profiling relied on immunoSEQ multiplex PCR, and the TCRdb table lists in-frame clones only, not all of them. The sample includes about 74,000 clones, roughly 83% of them seen just once. The specimen was CD4+ or CD8+ T cells sorted from blood, collected in a trial of the OX40 agonist ivuxolimab. These receptors all stem from an adult with an advanced solid tumor such as melanoma, head and neck, liver or kidney cancer. CDR3s include the opening cysteine and the closing phenylalanine or tryptophan. D genes are given only for firm matches. Clone size is given for some rows only: seen once, a few or many times, or a class if the clone is expanded.

d_call: .
j_call: TRBJ2-5
v_call: TRBV9
clone_size: few
cdr3_nt: TGTGCCAGCAGCCAAATGTACCAAGAGACCCAGTACTTC
cdr3_aa: CASSQMYQETQYF

d_call: .
j_call: TRBJ1-4
v_call: TRBV7-2
clone_size: once
cdr3_nt: TGTGCCAGCAGATTAGCGCAGGGAGAAAAACTGTTTTTT
cdr3_aa: CASRLAQGEKLFF

d_call: .
j_call: TRBJ2-7
v_call: TRBV4-1
clone_size: .
cdr3_nt: TGCGCCAGCAGCAGGGGCACGGGCTACGAGCAGTACTTC
cdr3_aa: CASSRGTGYEQYF

d_call: .
j_call: TRBJ1-2
v_call: TRBV20-1
clone_size: few
cdr3_nt: TGCAGTGCTAGACCTAATGGCTACACCTTC
cdr3_aa: CSARPNGYTF

d_call: TRBD1
j_call: TRBJ1-5
v_call: TRBV2
clone_size: .
cdr3_nt: TGTGCCAGCAGAATGGGACAGGGGGCGAGTCAGCCCCAGCATTTT
cdr3_aa: CASRMGQGASQPQHF

d_call: .
j_call: TRBJ1-5
v_call: TRBV30
clone_size: .
cdr3_nt: TGTGCCTGGAGTGGAGGTAGCAATCAGCCCCAGCATTTT
cdr3_aa: CAWSGGSNQPQHF

d_call: .
j_call: TRBJ1-4
v_call: TRBV6-1
clone_size: few
cdr3_nt: TGTGCCAGCAGTGACCCCGAGGAAAAACTGTTTTTT
cdr3_aa: CASSDPEEKLFF

d_call: .
j_call: TRBJ1-1
v_call: TRBV7-8
clone_size: .
cdr3_nt: TGTGCCAGCAGCTTAAGGCAGAACACTGAAGCTTTCTTT
cdr3_aa: CASSLRQNTEAFF

d_call: .
j_call: TRBJ2-7
v_call: TRBV5-3
clone_size: few
cdr3_nt: TGTGCCAGAAGCTCTACCCTTGGACCAAAGGACTACGAGCAGTACTTC
cdr3_aa: CARSSTLGPKDYEQYF

d_call: TRBD1
j_call: TRBJ1-1
v_call: TRBV18
clone_size: .
cdr3_nt: TGTGCCAGCTCACCATTCGACAGGGGTCAGGATGAAGCTTTCTTT
cdr3_aa: CASSPFDRGQDEAFF

d_call: TRBD1
j_call: TRBJ1-2
v_call: TRBV11-2
clone_size: .
cdr3_nt: TGTGCCAGCAGCCCGGGACAGGGCTACACCTTC
cdr3_aa: CASSPGQGYTF

d_call: .
j_call: TRBJ2-5
v_call: TRBV7-3
clone_size: .
cdr3_nt: TGTGCCAGCAGCTTAGTTGGGGAGACCCAGTACTTC
cdr3_aa: CASSLVGETQYF

d_call: .
j_call: TRBJ2-5
v_call: TRBV30
clone_size: .
cdr3_nt: TGTGCCTGGAGGGTTCTCAACCAAGAGACCCAGTACTTC
cdr3_aa: CAWRVLNQETQYF

d_call: .
j_call: TRBJ2-1
v_call: TRBV14
clone_size: .
cdr3_nt: TGTGCCAGCAGCCACTCGACCCGACCGAGCTCCTACAATGAGCAGTTCTTC
cdr3_aa: CASSHSTRPSSYNEQFF

d_call: .
j_call: TRBJ1-2
v_call: TRBV11-3
clone_size: .
cdr3_nt: TGTGCCAGCAGCCTTGACAGCAATTATGGCTACACCTTC
cdr3_aa: CASSLDSNYGYTF

d_call: TRBD2
j_call: TRBJ2-2
v_call: TRBV4-1
clone_size: .
cdr3_nt: TGCGCCAGCAGCCAAGGGGTACTAGCGGGAGCGAGGACCGGGGAGCTGTTTTTT
cdr3_aa: CASSQGVLAGARTGELFF

d_call: .
j_call: TRBJ2-3
v_call: TRBV10-2
clone_size: .
cdr3_nt: TGCGCCAGCGGCTACACAGATACGCAGTATTTT
cdr3_aa: CASGYTDTQYF

d_call: .
j_call: TRBJ2-2
v_call: TRBV5-4
clone_size: .
cdr3_nt: TGTGCCAGCAGCTTTGAACCCTCCACCGGGGAGCTGTTTTTT
cdr3_aa: CASSFEPSTGELFF

d_call: .
j_call: TRBJ1-5
v_call: TRBV18
clone_size: .
cdr3_nt: TGTGCCAGCTCCCGGATAAGGGAGAGCAATCAGCCCCAGCATTTT
cdr3_aa: CASSRIRESNQPQHF

d_call: .
j_call: TRBJ2-5
v_call: TRBV2
clone_size: .
cdr3_nt: TGTGCCAGCAGGGTTGGAGAGACCCAGTACTTC
cdr3_aa: CASRVGETQYF

d_call: TRBD2
j_call: TRBJ2-7
v_call: TRBV18
clone_size: .
cdr3_nt: TGTGCCAGCTCAGGACTAGCGGAGTCCTACGAGCAGTACTTC
cdr3_aa: CASSGLAESYEQYF

d_call: .
j_call: TRBJ2-1
v_call: TRBV6-6
clone_size: .
cdr3_nt: TGTGCCAGCAGAGGACAGTACAATGAGCAGTTCTTC
cdr3_aa: CASRGQYNEQFF

d_call: TRBD1
j_call: TRBJ1-5
v_call: TRBV29-1
clone_size: .
cdr3_nt: TGCAGCACCAGACAGGGGGCGGATCAGCCCCAGCATTTT
cdr3_aa: CSTRQGADQPQHF

d_call: .
j_call: TRBJ2-7
v_call: TRBV21-1
clone_size: few
cdr3_nt: TGTGCCAGCAGCGAGGGGACCCAGTTGGGTAATTACGAGCAGTACTTC
cdr3_aa: CASSEGTQLGNYEQYF

d_call: TRBD1
j_call: TRBJ1-1
v_call: TRBV2
clone_size: .
cdr3_nt: TGTGCCAGCAGTGAAAGCTCCCGGCCAGGGGGCACTGAAGCTTTCTTT
cdr3_aa: CASSESSRPGGTEAFF

d_call: TRBD1
j_call: TRBJ1-3
v_call: TRBV19
clone_size: .
cdr3_nt: TGTGCCAGTAGCAGGGGGCCTTATGGAAACACCATATATTTT
cdr3_aa: CASSRGPYGNTIYF

d_call: .
j_call: TRBJ2-1
v_call: TRBV7-9
clone_size: .
cdr3_nt: TGTGCCAGCAGCCACGTTGAAGAGCAGTTCTTC
cdr3_aa: CASSHVEEQFF

d_call: TRBD1
j_call: TRBJ1-1
v_call: TRBV19
clone_size: .
cdr3_nt: TGTGCCAGTAGTATAGGACCCGGGACAGGGGGCTCTCTTGAAGCTTTCTTT
cdr3_aa: CASSIGPGTGGSLEAFF

d_call: TRBD1
j_call: TRBJ1-2
v_call: TRBV6-1
clone_size: .
cdr3_nt: TGTGCCAGCAGTGACTTTCGACAGGGGGACACTAACTATGGCTACACCTTC
cdr3_aa: CASSDFRQGDTNYGYTF

d_call: TRBD1
j_call: TRBJ1-4
v_call: TRBV6-5
clone_size: .
cdr3_nt: TGTGCCAGCAGTTACTTTGGGACAGGGGGAGCTGAAAAACTGTTTTTT
cdr3_aa: CASSYFGTGGAEKLFF

d_call: .
j_call: TRBJ2-7
v_call: TRBV6-6
clone_size: .
cdr3_nt: TGTGCCAGCAGTTACCTGGACGGTTCCTACGAGCAGTACTTC
cdr3_aa: CASSYLDGSYEQYF

d_call: .
j_call: TRBJ1-4
v_call: TRBV5-6
clone_size: .
cdr3_nt: TGTGCCAGCAGCCCGAGGCGGGGGGCACTGTTTTTT
cdr3_aa: CASSPRRGALFF

d_call: .
j_call: TRBJ1-1
v_call: TRBV6-6
clone_size: few
cdr3_nt: TGTGCCTGCGGACAGTTTGAAGCTTTCTTT
cdr3_aa: CACGQFEAFF

d_call: .
j_call: TRBJ1-2
v_call: TRBV12-5
clone_size: .
cdr3_nt: TGTGCTAGTGGTTTGGCCCCGGGAGACTATGGCTACACCTTC
cdr3_aa: CASGLAPGDYGYTF

d_call: .
j_call: TRBJ2-4
v_call: TRBV7-9
clone_size: .
cdr3_nt: TGTGCCAGCAGGCGAGTCGGGGGATCAGCCAAAAACATTCAGTACTTC
cdr3_aa: CASRRVGGSAKNIQYF

d_call: .
j_call: TRBJ1-1
v_call: TRBV19
clone_size: .
cdr3_nt: TGTGCCAGTAGTGGAACAGGAGACCTTGATACTGAAGCTTTCTTT
cdr3_aa: CASSGTGDLDTEAFF

d_call: TRBD1
j_call: TRBJ1-2
v_call: TRBV18
clone_size: .
cdr3_nt: TGTGCCAGCTCACCACAATTACAGAAGGACAGGCCAATATATGGCTACACCTTC
cdr3_aa: CASSPQLQKDRPIYGYTF

d_call: TRBD1
j_call: TRBJ1-1
v_call: TRBV30
clone_size: .
cdr3_nt: TGTGCCTGGAGGGGACAGGGACTCGTAGGAGCTTTCTTT
cdr3_aa: CAWRGQGLVGAFF

d_call: .
j_call: TRBJ2-1
v_call: TRBV4-3
clone_size: once
cdr3_nt: TGCGCCAGCAGCCAAGAGTTGCGTTACGATGAGCAGTTCTTC
cdr3_aa: CASSQELRYDEQFF

d_call: .
j_call: TRBJ1-1
v_call: TRBV10-1
clone_size: .
cdr3_nt: TGCGCCAGCAGTGAGGGGCGAAGGGCTGAAGCTTTCTTT
cdr3_aa: CASSEGRRAEAFF

d_call: .
j_call: TRBJ2-1
v_call: TRBV9
clone_size: .
cdr3_nt: TGTGCCAGCAGCGCCTCCCGGGGCCTCCATTACGCCTCCTACAATGAGCAGTTCTTC
cdr3_aa: CASSASRGLHYASYNEQFF